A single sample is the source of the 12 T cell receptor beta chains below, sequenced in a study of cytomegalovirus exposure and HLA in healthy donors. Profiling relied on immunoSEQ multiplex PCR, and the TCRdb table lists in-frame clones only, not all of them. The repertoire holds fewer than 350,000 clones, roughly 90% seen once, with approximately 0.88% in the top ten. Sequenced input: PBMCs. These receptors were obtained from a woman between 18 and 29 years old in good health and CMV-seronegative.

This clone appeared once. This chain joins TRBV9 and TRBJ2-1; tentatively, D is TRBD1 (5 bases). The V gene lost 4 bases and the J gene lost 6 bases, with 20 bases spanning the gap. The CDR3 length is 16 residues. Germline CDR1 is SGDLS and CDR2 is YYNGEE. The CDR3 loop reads CASSSRTPAKPNEQFF. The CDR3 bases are TGTGCCAGCAGCTCTCGGACACCTGCAAAACCCAATGAGCAGTTCTTC. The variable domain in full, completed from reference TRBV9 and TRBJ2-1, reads DSGVTQTPKHLITATGQRVTLRCSPRSGDLSVYWYQQSLDQGLQFLIQYYNGEERAKGNILERFSAQQFPDLHSELNLSSLELGDSALYFCASSSRTPAKPNEQFFGPGTRLTVL.

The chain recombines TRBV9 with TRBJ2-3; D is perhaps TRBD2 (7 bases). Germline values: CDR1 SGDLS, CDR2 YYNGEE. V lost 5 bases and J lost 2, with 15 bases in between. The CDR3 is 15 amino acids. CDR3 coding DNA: TGTGCCAGCAGGAGGGGGGGTGCTATCACAGATACGCAGTATTTT. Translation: CASRRGGAITDTQYF. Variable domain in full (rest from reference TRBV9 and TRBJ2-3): DSGVTQTPKHLITATGQRVTLRCSPRSGDLSVYWYQQSLDQGLQFLIQYYNGEERAKGNILERFSAQQFPDLHSELNLSSLELGDSALYFCASRRGGAITDTQYFGPGTRLTVL.

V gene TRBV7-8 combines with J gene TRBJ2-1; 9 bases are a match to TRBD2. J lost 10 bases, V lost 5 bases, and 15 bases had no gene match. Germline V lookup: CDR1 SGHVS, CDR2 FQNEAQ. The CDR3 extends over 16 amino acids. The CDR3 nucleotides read TGTGCCAGCAGCCCAGGGCGTAGCGGGAGTCGGGGAGAGCAGTTCTTC. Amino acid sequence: CASSPGRSGSRGEQFF.

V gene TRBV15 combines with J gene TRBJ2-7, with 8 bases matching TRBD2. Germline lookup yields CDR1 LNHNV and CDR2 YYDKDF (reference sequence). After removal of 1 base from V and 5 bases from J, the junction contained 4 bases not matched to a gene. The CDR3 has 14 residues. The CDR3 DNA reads TGTGCCACCAGCAGAGCGGGAGGGCCGGACGAGCAGTACTTC. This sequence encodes CATSRAGGPDEQYF.

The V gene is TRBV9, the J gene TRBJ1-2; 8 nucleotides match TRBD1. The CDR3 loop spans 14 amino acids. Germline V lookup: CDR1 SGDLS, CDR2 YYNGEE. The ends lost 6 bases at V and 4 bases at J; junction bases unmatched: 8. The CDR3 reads CASNQGQGAYGYTF. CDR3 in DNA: TGTGCCAGCAACCAGGGGCAGGGGGCCTATGGCTACACCTTC.

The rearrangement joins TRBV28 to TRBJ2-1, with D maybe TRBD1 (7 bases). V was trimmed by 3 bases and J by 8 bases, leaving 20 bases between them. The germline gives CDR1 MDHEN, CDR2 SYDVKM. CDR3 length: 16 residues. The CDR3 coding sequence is TGTGCCAGCAGTTTTTTAAGGCAGGGGGGAGTAGATGAGCAGTTCTTC. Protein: CASSFLRQGGVDEQFF.

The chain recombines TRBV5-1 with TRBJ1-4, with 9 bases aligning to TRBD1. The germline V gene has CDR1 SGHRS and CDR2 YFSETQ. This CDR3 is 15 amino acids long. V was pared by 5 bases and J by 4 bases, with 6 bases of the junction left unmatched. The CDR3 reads CASSYTGGFNEKLFF. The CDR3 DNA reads TGCGCCAGCAGTTATACAGGGGGCTTTAATGAAAAACTGTTTTTT.

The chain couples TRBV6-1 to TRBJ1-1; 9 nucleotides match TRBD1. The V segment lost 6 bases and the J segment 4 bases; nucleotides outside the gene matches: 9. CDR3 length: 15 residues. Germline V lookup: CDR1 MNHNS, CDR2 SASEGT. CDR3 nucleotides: TGTGCCAGCAGGATCGCACAGGGGGCGGGCACTGAAGCTTTCTTT. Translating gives CASRIAQGAGTEAFF.

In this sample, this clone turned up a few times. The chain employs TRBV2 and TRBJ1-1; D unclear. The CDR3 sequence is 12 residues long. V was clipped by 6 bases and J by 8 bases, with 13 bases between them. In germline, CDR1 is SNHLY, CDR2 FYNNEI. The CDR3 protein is CASSPPFLEAFF. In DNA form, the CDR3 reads TGTGCCAGCAGCCCCCCTTTCTTGGAAGCTTTCTTT.

Here the CDR3 reads CASSSGKAGGMNEQFF. The CDR3 DNA reads as TGTGCCAGCTCGTCGGGTAAGGCGGGAGGTATGAATGAGCAGTTCTTC. V gene TRBV18 combines with J gene TRBJ2-1; TRBD2 matches 8 bases. From germline, CDR1 is KGHSH and CDR2 LQKENI. This CDR3 spans 16 amino acids. Trimming took 6 bases from V and 7 from J; bases not matched to a gene: 14.

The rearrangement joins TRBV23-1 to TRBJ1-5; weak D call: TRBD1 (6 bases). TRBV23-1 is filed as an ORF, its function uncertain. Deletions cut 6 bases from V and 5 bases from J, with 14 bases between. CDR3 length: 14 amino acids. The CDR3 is CASRIRDNYQPQHF. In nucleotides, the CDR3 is TGCGCCAGCAGGATCCGGGACAACTATCAGCCCCAGCATTTT.

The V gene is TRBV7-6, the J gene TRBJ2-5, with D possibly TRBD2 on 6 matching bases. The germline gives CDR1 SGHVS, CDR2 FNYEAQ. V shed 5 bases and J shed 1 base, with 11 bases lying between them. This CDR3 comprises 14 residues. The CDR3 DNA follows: TGTGCCAGCAGCCCACTAGCCCCCCAAGAGACCCAGTACTTC. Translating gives CASSPLAPQETQYF.